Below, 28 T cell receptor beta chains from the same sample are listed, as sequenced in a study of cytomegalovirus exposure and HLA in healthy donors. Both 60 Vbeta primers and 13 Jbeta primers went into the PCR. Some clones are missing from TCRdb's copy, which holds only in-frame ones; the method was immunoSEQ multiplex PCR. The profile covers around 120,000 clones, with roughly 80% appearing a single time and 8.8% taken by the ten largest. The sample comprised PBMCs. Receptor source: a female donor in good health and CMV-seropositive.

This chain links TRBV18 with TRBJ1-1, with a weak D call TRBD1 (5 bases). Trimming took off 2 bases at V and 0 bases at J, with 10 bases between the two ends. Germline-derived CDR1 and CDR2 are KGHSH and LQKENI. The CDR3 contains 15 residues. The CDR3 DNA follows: TGTGCCAGCTCACCAGATCGGGGGATGAACACTGAAGCTTTCTTT. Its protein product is CASSPDRGMNTEAFF.

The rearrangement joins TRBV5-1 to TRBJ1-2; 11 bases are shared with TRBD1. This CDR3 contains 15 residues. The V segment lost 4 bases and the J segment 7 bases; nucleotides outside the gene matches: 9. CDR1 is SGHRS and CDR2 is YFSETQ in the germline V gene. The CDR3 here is CASSLDRGRRSGYTF. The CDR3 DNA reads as TGCGCCAGCAGCCTGGACAGGGGGCGCAGGAGTGGCTACACCTTC.

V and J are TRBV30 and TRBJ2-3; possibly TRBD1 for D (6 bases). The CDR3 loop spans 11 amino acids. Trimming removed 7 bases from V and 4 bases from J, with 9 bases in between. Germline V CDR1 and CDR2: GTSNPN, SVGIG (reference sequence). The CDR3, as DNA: TGTGCCTACGCAGGGGCAGATACGCAGTATTTT. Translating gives CAYAGADTQYF.

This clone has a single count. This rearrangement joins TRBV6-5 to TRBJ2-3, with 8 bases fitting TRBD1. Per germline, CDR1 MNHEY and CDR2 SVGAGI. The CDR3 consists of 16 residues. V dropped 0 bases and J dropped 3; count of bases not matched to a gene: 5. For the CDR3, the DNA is TGTGCCAGCAGTTACTCGCCGCGACAGGGGACAGATACGCAGTATTTT. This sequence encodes CASSYSPRQGTDTQYF.

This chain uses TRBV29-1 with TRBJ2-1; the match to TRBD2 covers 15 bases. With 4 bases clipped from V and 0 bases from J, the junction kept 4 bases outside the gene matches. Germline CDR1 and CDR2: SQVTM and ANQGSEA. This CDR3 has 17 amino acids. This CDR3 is CSVGGLAGGNSYNEQFF. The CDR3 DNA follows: TGCAGCGTTGGCGGACTAGCGGGGGGGAACTCCTACAATGAGCAGTTCTTC.

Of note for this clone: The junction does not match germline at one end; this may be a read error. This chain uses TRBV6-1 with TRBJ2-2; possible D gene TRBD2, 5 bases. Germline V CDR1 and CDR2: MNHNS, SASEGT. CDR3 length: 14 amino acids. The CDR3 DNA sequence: TGTGCCAGCAGCGCCAAGCTTGGAGTTGGGGAGCTGGTTTTT. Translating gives CASSAKLGVGELVF.

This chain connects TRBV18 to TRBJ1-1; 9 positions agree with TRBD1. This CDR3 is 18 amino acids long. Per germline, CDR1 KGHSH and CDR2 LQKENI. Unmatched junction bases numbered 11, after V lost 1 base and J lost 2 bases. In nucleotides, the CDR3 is TGTGCCAGCTCACCACGTATGACGGGGGGACAGGGTAACACTGAAGCTTTCTTT. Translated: CASSPRMTGGQGNTEAFF.

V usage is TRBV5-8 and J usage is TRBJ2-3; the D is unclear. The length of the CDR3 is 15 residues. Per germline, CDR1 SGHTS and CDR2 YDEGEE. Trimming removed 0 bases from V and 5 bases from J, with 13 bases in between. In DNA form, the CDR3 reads TGTGCCAGCAGCTTGGGTTCTTCCCACTTAGATACGCAGTATTTT. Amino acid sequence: CASSLGSSHLDTQYF.

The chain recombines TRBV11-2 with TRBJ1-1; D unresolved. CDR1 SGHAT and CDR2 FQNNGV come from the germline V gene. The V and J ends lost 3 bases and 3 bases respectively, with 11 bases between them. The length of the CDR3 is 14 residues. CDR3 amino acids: CASSFENFYTEAFF. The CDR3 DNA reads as TGTGCCAGCAGCTTCGAGAACTTCTACACTGAAGCTTTCTTT.

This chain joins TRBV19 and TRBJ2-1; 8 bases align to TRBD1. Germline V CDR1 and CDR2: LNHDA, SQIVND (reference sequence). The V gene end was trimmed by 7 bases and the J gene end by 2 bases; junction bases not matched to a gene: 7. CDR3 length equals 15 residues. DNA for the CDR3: TGTGCCAGTACGTTAACAGGGGGTACCTACAATGAGCAGTTCTTC. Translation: CASTLTGGTYNEQFF.

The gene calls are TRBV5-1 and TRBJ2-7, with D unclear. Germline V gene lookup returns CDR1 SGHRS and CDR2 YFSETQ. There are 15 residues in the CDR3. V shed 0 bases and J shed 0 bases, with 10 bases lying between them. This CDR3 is CASSLAVGLSYEQYF. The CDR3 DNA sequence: TGCGCCAGCAGCTTGGCCGTCGGTCTCTCCTACGAGCAGTACTTC.

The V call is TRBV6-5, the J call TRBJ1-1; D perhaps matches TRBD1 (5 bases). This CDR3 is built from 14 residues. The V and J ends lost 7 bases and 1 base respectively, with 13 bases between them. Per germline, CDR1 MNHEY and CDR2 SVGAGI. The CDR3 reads CASMSGAKNTEAFF. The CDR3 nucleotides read TGTGCCAGCATGTCTGGGGCTAAGAACACTGAAGCTTTCTTT.

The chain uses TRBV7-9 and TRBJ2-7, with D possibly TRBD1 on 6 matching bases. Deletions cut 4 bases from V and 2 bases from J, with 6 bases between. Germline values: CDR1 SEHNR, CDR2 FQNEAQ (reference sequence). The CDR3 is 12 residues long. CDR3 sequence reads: CASSWDTYEQYF. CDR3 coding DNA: TGTGCCAGCAGCTGGGACACCTACGAGCAGTACTTC.

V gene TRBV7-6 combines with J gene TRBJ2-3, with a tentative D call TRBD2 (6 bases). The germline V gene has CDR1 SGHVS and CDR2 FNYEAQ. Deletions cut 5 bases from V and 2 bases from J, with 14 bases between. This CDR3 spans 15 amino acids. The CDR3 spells CASSPRLGSTDTQYF. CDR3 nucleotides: TGTGCCAGCAGCCCGCGACTAGGTTCCACAGATACGCAGTATTTT. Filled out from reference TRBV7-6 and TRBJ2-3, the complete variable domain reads GAGVSQSPRYKVTKRGQDVALRCDPISGHVSLYWYRQALGQGPEFLTYFNYEAQQDKSGLPNDRFSAERPEGSISTLTIQRTEQRDSAMYRCASSPRLGSTDTQYFGPGTRLTVL.

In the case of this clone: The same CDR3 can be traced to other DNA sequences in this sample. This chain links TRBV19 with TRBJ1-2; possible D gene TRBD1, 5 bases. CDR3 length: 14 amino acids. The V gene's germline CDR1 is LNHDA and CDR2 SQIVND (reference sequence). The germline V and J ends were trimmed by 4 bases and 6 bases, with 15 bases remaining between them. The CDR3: CASSNRWTLDGYTF. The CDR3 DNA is TGTGCCAGTAGTAATCGATGGACACTTGATGGCTACACCTTC.

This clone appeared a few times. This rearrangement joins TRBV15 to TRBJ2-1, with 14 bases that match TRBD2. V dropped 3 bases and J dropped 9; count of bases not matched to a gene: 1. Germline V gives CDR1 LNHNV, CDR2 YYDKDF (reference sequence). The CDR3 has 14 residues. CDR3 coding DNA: TGTGCCACCAGCAGGACTAGCGGGGGGGGTGAGCAGTTCTTC. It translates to CATSRTSGGGEQFF.

CDR3 nucleotide sequence: TGTGCCAGCAGCCCAGGGGGGTTGCAGTTCTTC. It codes for CASSPGGLQFF. The J gene is TRBJ2-1, the V gene TRBV7-3; a possible D gene is TRBD1 (7 bases). This CDR3 has 11 amino acids. Germline CDR1 reads SGHTA; CDR2 reads FQGTGA. V was clipped by 5 bases and J by 12 bases, with 11 bases between them.

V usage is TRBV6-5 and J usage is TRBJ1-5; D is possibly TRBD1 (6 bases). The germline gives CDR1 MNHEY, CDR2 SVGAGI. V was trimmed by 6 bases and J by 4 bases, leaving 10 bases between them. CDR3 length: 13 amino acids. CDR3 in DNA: TGTGCCAGCAGCCTTGACAGGAATCAGCCCCAGCATTTT. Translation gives CASSLDRNQPQHF.

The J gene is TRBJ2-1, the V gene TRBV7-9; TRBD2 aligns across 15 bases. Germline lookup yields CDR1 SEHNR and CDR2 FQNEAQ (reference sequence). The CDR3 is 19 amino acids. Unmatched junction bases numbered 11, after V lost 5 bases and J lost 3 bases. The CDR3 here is CASSPVPGLAGGSYNEQFF. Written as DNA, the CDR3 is TGTGCCAGCAGCCCAGTCCCGGGACTAGCGGGGGGCAGCTACAATGAGCAGTTCTTC.

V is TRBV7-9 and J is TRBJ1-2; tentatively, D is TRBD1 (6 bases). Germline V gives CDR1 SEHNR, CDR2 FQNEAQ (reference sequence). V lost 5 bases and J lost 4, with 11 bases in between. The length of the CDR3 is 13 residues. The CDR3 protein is CASSPLDSYGYTF. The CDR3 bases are TGTGCCAGCAGCCCGCTGGACAGCTATGGCTACACCTTC.

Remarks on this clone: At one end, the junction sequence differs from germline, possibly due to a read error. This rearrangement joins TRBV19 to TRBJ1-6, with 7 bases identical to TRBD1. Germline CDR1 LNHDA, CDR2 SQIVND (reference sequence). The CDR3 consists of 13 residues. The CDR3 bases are TGTGCCAGTAGTGTAGACAGGGATTCACCCCTCCACTTT. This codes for CASSVDRDSPLHF.

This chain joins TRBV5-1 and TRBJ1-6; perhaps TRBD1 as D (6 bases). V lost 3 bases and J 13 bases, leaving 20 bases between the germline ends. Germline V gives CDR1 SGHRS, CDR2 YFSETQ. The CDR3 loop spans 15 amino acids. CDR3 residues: CASSSQNPLQGPLHF. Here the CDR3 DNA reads TGCGCCAGCAGCTCACAAAACCCCTTACAGGGTCCCCTCCACTTT.

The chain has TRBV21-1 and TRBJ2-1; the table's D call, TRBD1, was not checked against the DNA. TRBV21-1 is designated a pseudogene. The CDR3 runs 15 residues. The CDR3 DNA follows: TGTGCCAGCAGCAAGGACAGGGGATATTACAATGAGCAGTTCTTC. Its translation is CASSKDRGYYNEQFF.

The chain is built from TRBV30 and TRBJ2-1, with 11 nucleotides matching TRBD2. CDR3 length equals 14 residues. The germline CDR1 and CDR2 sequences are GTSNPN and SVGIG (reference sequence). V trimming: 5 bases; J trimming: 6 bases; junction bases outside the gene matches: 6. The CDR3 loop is CAWEVAGGVNEQFF. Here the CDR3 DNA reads TGTGCCTGGGAAGTAGCGGGGGGGGTCAATGAGCAGTTCTTC.

CDR3 protein: CASSYSRGAEAFF. The CDR3 DNA is TGTGCCAGCAGTTACTCGAGAGGTGCTGAAGCTTTCTTT. This chain links TRBV6-5 with TRBJ1-1; D gene uncertain. Trimming stripped 0 bases from V and 6 bases from J, with 8 bases between. Germline loops: CDR1 MNHEY, CDR2 SVGAGI. CDR3 length: 13 amino acids.

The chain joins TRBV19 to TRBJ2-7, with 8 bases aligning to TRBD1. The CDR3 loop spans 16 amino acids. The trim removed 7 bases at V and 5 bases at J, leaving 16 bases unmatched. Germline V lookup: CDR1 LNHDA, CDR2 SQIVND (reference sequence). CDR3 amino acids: CASTPNNAGGPNEQYF. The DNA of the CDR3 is TGTGCCAGTACCCCCAATAATGCAGGGGGCCCAAACGAGCAGTACTTC.

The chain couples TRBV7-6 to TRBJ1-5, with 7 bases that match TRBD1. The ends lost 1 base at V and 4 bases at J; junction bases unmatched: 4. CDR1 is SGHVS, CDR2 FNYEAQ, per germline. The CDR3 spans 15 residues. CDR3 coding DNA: TGTGCCAGCAGCTTAGTCCCGACAGGGAATCAGCCCCAGCATTTT. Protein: CASSLVPTGNQPQHF.

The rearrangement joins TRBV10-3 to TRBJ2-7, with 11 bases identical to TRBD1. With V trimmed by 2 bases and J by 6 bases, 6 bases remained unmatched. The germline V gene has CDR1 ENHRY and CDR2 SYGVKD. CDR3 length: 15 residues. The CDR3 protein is CAISEMGQGVGEQYF. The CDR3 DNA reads TGTGCCATCAGTGAGATGGGACAGGGGGTCGGCGAGCAGTACTTC.